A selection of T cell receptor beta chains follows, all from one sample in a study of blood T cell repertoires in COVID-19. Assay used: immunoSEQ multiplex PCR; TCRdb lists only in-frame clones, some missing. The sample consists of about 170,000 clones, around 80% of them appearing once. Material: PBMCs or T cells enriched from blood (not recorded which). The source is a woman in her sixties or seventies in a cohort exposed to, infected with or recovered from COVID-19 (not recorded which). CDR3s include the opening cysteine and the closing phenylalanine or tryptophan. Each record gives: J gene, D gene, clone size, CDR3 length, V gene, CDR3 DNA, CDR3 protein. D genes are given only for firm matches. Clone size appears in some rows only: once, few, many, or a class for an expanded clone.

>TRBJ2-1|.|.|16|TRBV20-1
TGCAGTGCTAGTAAAATTAGCGGATTACCGTACAATGAGCAGTTCTTC
CSASKISGLPYNEQFF
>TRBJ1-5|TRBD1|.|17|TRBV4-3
TGCGCCAGCAGCCAGGACTCCGGGACAGGGGGTGTTCAGCCCCAGCATTTT
CASSQDSGTGGVQPQHF
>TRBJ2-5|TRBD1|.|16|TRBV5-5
TGTGCCAGCAGCTCCTCCAGGGGGTCTCTCCAAGAGACCCAGTACTTC
CASSSSRGSLQETQYF
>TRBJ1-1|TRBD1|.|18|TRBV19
TGTGCCAGTATCCCCGGGGCGGGACAGGGAAAAACTAACACTGAAGCTTTCTTT
CASIPGAGQGKTNTEAFF
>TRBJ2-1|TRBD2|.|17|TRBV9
TGTGCCAGCAGCGTAACTCTCCTAGCGGGAGTTTACAATGAGCAGTTCTTC
CASSVTLLAGVYNEQFF
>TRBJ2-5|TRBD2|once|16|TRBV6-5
TGTGCCAGCAGTTATTCCGGGACTAGCGGACAAGAGACCCAGTACTTC
CASSYSGTSGQETQYF
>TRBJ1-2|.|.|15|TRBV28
TGTGCCAGCAGCTATACTACAGGGAGGGTGGATGGCTACACCTTC
CASSYTTGRVDGYTF
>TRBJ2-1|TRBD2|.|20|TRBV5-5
TGTGCCAGCATCATGGGTCCGGGGGCGACTAGCGGAGACGGTGGCAATGAGCAGTTCTTC
CASIMGPGATSGDGGNEQFF
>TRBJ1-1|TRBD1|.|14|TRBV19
TGTGCCAGTAGTCAACAGGGGCAGGGCACTGAAGCTTTCTTT
CASSQQGQGTEAFF
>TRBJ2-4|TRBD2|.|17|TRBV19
TGTGCCAGTAGTTCGCTAGCGGGAGATGTTGTCAAAAACATTCAGTACTTC
CASSSLAGDVVKNIQYF
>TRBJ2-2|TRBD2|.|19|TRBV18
TGTGCCAGCTCACCACGTCTTCTAGCGGGAGGGAGAGACACCGGGGAGCTGTTTTTT
CASSPRLLAGGRDTGELFF
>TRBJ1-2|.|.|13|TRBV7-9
TGTGCCAGCAGCTCAGTGGGAGCCCAGGGCTACACCTTC
CASSSVGAQGYTF
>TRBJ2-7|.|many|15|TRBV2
TGTGCCAGCACCCAAGAGGGATCCCTCATCTACGAGCAGTACTTC
CASTQEGSLIYEQYF
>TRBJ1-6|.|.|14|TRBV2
TGTGCCAGCAGTGGGACAGTCAATAATTCACCCCTCCACTTT
CASSGTVNNSPLHF
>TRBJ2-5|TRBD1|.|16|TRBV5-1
TGCGCCAGCAGCTTCAACCCACCGGGACAGCAAGAGACCCAGTACTTC
CASSFNPPGQQETQYF
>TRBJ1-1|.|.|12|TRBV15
TGTGCCACCAGCAGACAGGGAACTGAAGCTTTCTTT
CATSRQGTEAFF
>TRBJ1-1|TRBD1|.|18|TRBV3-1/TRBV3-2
TGTGCCAGCAGCCCAACCCGGGACAGGGGGCGGAGTAGCACTGAAGCTTTCTTT
CASSPTRDRGRSSTEAFF